These T cell receptor beta chains were read from a single sample in a study of vaccination and CD4 T cells after COVID-19. No antigen has been identified for these receptors. MiXCR, run by TCRdb on the PCR reads, gives a single entry per CDR3 protein. This sample yields about 19,000 distinct CDR3 sequences, of which around 33% are seen a single time; about 15% belongs to the top ten. Sequenced: cultured CD4+ T cells from blood. These receptors were taken from a human donor with COVID-19. Each CDR3 is given with its conserved first and last residue. A D gene is named only where the DNA matches it firmly. Size is omitted from some rows. Given values are once, few, many or a class for expanded clones.

cdr3_nt	cdr3_aa	clone_size	d_call	v_call	j_call
TGTGCCAGCAGCGGGCCCGACGGTCCCTACGAGCAGTACTTC	CASSGPDGPYEQYF	few	.	TRBV5-4	TRBJ2-7
TGTGCTAGCAGCCCCGGCCTGGGCACAGATACGCAGTATTTT	CASSPGLGTDTQYF	.	.	TRBV7-7	TRBJ2-3
TGTGCCAGCAGCCTTTCGCCCGGGTTAGGGGGCGCGTTGCATACGCAGTATTTT	CASSLSPGLGGALHTQYF	.	TRBD1	TRBV6-1	TRBJ2-3
TGCAGTGCTAGAGACTGGGACAGGGACGTGGGCGGTCAGCCCCAGCATTTT	CSARDWDRDVGGQPQHF	few	TRBD1	TRBV20-1	TRBJ1-5
TGTGCCAGCCGTCGGGAGGTGGGGTTGCACACCGGGGAGCTGTTTTTT	CASRREVGLHTGELFF	.	TRBD2	TRBV27	TRBJ2-2
TGTGCCAGCAGACCCGGAGGGGAGGGTGTAGCTTTCTTT	CASRPGGEGVAFF	few	.	TRBV12-3/TRBV12-4	TRBJ1-1
TGTGCCAGCAGCTTAATACGCCAAGGACGGGCCTTTGGGGATCAGCCCCAGCATTTT	CASSLIRQGRAFGDQPQHF	few	.	TRBV11-2	TRBJ1-5
TGTGCCAGCAGCTTAGATTCCAGAGATACGCAGTATTTT	CASSLDSRDTQYF	.	.	TRBV5-4	TRBJ2-3
TGTGCCAGCAGTTTAGGTGCAGAGTCTAGCTGGCAGTTCTTC	CASSLGAESSWQFF	.	.	TRBV12-3/TRBV12-4	TRBJ2-1
TGTGCCAGCAATGGTATGGAAGAGACCCAGTACTTC	CASNGMEETQYF	few	.	TRBV7-9	TRBJ2-5
TGTGCCAGTAGTATAGTAGGGACAGGTCGTGATGAGCAGTTCTTC	CASSIVGTGRDEQFF	.	TRBD1	TRBV19	TRBJ2-1
TGTGCCAGCAGCTTAGCGAGCACAGATACGCAGTATTTT	CASSLASTDTQYF	.	.	TRBV7-6	TRBJ2-3
TGTGCCAGCCTTATCGACAGGAGCTCCTACGAGCAGTACTTC	CASLIDRSSYEQYF	.	.	TRBV6-1	TRBJ2-7
TGTGCCAGCAGCCTAGGGTTGGGGGCCGGGAACACTGAAGCTTTCTTT	CASSLGLGAGNTEAFF	few	.	TRBV7-9	TRBJ1-1
TGTGCCAGCAGCTTAAAGGCGGGGGGGAACTACGAGCAGTACTTC	CASSLKAGGNYEQYF	.	TRBD2	TRBV7-3	TRBJ2-7
TGTGCCAGCAGCTCTGGGGTCCAAGAGCAGTACTTC	CASSSGVQEQYF	few	.	TRBV11-2	TRBJ2-7
TGTGCCAGCAGCTTAATGTCCTACGAGCAGTACTTC	CASSLMSYEQYF	.	.	TRBV7-2	TRBJ2-7
TGTGCCAGCAGTTCCCCTCCCGGGGGTCGGGCCCAGCATTTT	CASSSPPGGRAQHF	few	.	TRBV6-5	TRBJ1-5
TGTGCCAGCAGATTACTAGCGGGGGCCAGGTCCTACAATGAGCAGTTCTTC	CASRLLAGARSYNEQFF	few	TRBD2	TRBV27	TRBJ2-1
TGTGCCAGCAGTGCAGCGCGGAAATTCGGAAATGAAAAACTGTTTTTT	CASSAARKFGNEKLFF	few	.	TRBV27	TRBJ1-4
TGTGCCAGCAGCTTAGCGTTCGGCAGCTCGAACACCGGGGAGCTGTTTTTT	CASSLAFGSSNTGELFF	.	.	TRBV11-3	TRBJ2-2
TGCAGTGCTAGAGATTTTGGGGGACAGGGGAACTATGGCTACACCTTC	CSARDFGGQGNYGYTF	medium-sized	TRBD1	TRBV20-1	TRBJ1-2
TGTGCCAGCAGCTTGGGTAGCGGGGTTGGCAATCAGCCCCAGCATTTT	CASSLGSGVGNQPQHF	.	.	TRBV5-3	TRBJ1-5
TGTGCCAGCAGCTTAGCAGGGGGCAGTAACGAGCAGTACTTC	CASSLAGGSNEQYF	.	TRBD1	TRBV7-8	TRBJ2-7
TGTGCCAGTAGTATCATCAGAGGGGCGCAGCGAAGCGCTGAAGCTTTCTTT	CASSIIRGAQRSAEAFF	.	.	TRBV19	TRBJ1-1
TGTGCCAGCAGGTCCTGGGGGGTTGAAGCTTTCTTT	CASRSWGVEAFF	few	.	TRBV6-1	TRBJ1-1
TGCAGTGCTAGCCTGACTCCCGTCGGTGCAATTTCACCCCTCCACTTT	CSASLTPVGAISPLHF	few	.	TRBV20-1	TRBJ1-6
TGTGCTAGCAGCTCAGGCGGCGAGACCCAGTACTTC	CASSSGGETQYF	few	.	TRBV7-7	TRBJ2-5
TGTGCCTGGAGTGACGGTTCCTATGGCTACACCTTC	CAWSDGSYGYTF	.	.	TRBV30	TRBJ1-2
TGTGCCAGCAGCTTAACAGGGGACGGCGGCTACACCTTC	CASSLTGDGGYTF	.	TRBD1	TRBV9	TRBJ1-2
TGTGCCAGTAGTAACCTCCGGACAGGAGGCTTATATGGCTACACCTTC	CASSNLRTGGLYGYTF	.	TRBD1	TRBV19	TRBJ1-2
TGTGCCAGCAGTGTTGGAAGTTCCACCCAGTACTTC	CASSVGSSTQYF	.	.	TRBV6-1	TRBJ2-5
TGTGCCAGCAGTGGCAGGGGCAGGACGGACACCGGGGAGCTGTTTTTT	CASSGRGRTDTGELFF	.	.	TRBV6-1	TRBJ2-2
TGTGCCAGCGGACGGTATAGCAATCAGCCCCAGCATTTT	CASGRYSNQPQHF	medium-sized	.	TRBV6-1	TRBJ1-5
TGTGCCAGCAGGGGTGGGAGACCGCGTAGAAACACCATATATTTT	CASRGGRPRRNTIYF	.	.	TRBV21-1	TRBJ1-3
TGTGCCTTTAGGGGGGGGTATTCACCCCTCCACTTT	CAFRGGYSPLHF	few	.	TRBV6-4	TRBJ1-6
TGTGCCAGCAGCTGGAGGATTATGAACACTGAAGCTTTCTTT	CASSWRIMNTEAFF	.	.	TRBV7-2	TRBJ1-1
TGTGCCAGTAGGAGGACAGGGGCCCTGACCGGGCCCCAGCATTTT	CASRRTGALTGPQHF	.	TRBD1	TRBV19	TRBJ1-5
TGTGCCAGCAGTTCCCGGGACAGGGCCAATTCACCCCTCCACTTT	CASSSRDRANSPLHF	few	TRBD1	TRBV27	TRBJ1-6
TGTGCCAGCAGTTTATCTTATCAGGACAGGGCACACTATGGCTACACCTTC	CASSLSYQDRAHYGYTF	few	TRBD1	TRBV27	TRBJ1-2
TGTGCCACCAGCAGAGTCAGGGGGAAGGCCGCCGGAGAGACCCAGTACTTC	CATSRVRGKAAGETQYF	few	TRBD1	TRBV15	TRBJ2-5
TGCGCCAGCAGCTCGGGACGGATGAACACTGAAGCTTTCTTT	CASSSGRMNTEAFF	few	.	TRBV5-1	TRBJ1-1
TGTGCCAGCAGCGTCCGACAGGGTGGCGAGACCCAGTACTTC	CASSVRQGGETQYF	.	TRBD1	TRBV2	TRBJ2-5
TGCGCCAGCAGCCAAGATTCGGGCAGGGGGCAAGAGACCCAGTACTTC	CASSQDSGRGQETQYF	.	TRBD1	TRBV4-3	TRBJ2-5
TGTGCCAGCAGCCCGGCCGGGCTGAACACTGAAGCTTTCTTT	CASSPAGLNTEAFF	.	.	TRBV7-3	TRBJ1-1
TGTGCCAGCGGGAGGGGCGGCAATCAGCCCCAGCATTTT	CASGRGGNQPQHF	.	.	TRBV14	TRBJ1-5
TGCAGTGCTAGTCTGGGGCGGCGTTCTGTTTCTAACTATGGCTACACCTTC	CSASLGRRSVSNYGYTF	few	.	TRBV20-1	TRBJ1-2
TGTGCCAGCAGTTACGGGACAGGGGTAGAAGAGCAGTACTTC	CASSYGTGVEEQYF	few	TRBD1	TRBV6-2/TRBV6-3	TRBJ2-7
TGTGCCAGAAGCTTCCCAGGGGATACGCAGTATTTT	CARSFPGDTQYF	few	.	TRBV5-3	TRBJ2-3
TGCAGTGCTAGAGAGGGACAGGGGAGAGTCGAGCAGTACTTC	CSAREGQGRVEQYF	few	TRBD1	TRBV20-1	TRBJ2-7
TGCAGTGCTCCCACCCCCGGGACAACTAGCAATCAGCCCCAGCATTTT	CSAPTPGTTSNQPQHF	.	.	TRBV20-1	TRBJ1-5
TGTGCCAGCGCGACGGGAAATCAGCCCCAGCATTTT	CASATGNQPQHF	.	.	TRBV6-2/TRBV6-3	TRBJ1-5
TGCAGTGCTAGTTATCCCGGGAGAAACTACGAGCAGTACTTC	CSASYPGRNYEQYF	.	.	TRBV20-1	TRBJ2-7
TGTGCCAGCCGATTTGGTCAGTCCGAGCAGTACTTC	CASRFGQSEQYF	.	.	TRBV11-2	TRBJ2-7
TGTGCCAGCAGCCGCCTACCGGGACTAGACGGGACCCAGTACTTC	CASSRLPGLDGTQYF	few	TRBD2	TRBV6-1	TRBJ2-5